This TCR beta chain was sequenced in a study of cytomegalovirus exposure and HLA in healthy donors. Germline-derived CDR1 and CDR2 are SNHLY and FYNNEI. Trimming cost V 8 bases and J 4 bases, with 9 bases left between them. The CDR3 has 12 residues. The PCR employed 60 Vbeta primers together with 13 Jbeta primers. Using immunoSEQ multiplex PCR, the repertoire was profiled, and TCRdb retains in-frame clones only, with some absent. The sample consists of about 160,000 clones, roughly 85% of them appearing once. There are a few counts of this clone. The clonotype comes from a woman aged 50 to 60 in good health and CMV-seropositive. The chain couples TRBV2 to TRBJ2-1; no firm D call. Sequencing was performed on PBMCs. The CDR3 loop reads CASDISYNEQFF. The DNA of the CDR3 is TGTGCCAGCGATATCAGTTACAATGAGCAGTTCTTC.